Below are 14 T cell receptor beta chains sequenced from a single sample in a study of CD8 T cells in Susac syndrome. The RNA, about 0.5 to 1 ug, was put through reverse transcription using random hexamers. TCRdb processed the immunoSEQ multiplex PCR reads anew with MiXCR; each CDR3 protein has one entry. The sample consists of 200,000 or so distinct CDR3 sequences, approximately 90% of them appearing once. The sequenced sample consisted of CD8+ T cells from PBMCs. Receptors originate from a human donor with multiple sclerosis.

The chain employs TRBV19 and TRBJ2-1; no clear D. Trimming took 1 base from V and 0 from J, leaving 10 bases between them. CDR1 LNHDA and CDR2 SQIVND come from the germline V gene (reference sequence). The CDR3 has 16 amino acids. The CDR3 DNA reads TGTGCCAGTAGTATAGGAGGCCCAAGCTCCTACAATGAGCAGTTCTTC. Protein: CASSIGGPSSYNEQFF.

The chain combines TRBV6-5 with TRBJ1-2; D is undetermined. V was cut by 6 bases and J by 3 bases, with 5 bases left in between. This CDR3 contains 11 residues. The V gene's germline CDR1 is MNHEY and CDR2 SVGAGI. CDR3 protein: CASRTDYGYTF. In DNA form, the CDR3 reads TGTGCCAGCAGGACTGACTATGGCTACACCTTC.

This chain joins TRBV7-8 and TRBJ2-4; D perhaps matches TRBD2 (5 bases). Per germline, CDR1 SGHVS and CDR2 FQNEAQ. V dropped 2 bases and J dropped 6 bases, with 11 bases sitting between them. The CDR3 contains 14 residues. CDR3 sequence: CASSLSPGSNIQYF. The CDR3 bases are TGTGCCAGCAGCTTATCTCCGGGATCAAACATTCAGTACTTC. The variable domain in full, completed from reference TRBV7-8 and TRBJ2-4, reads GAGVSQSPRYKVAKRGQDVALRCDPISGHVSLFWYQQALGQGPEFLTYFQNEAQLDKSGLPSDRFFAERPEGSVSTLKIQRTQQEDSAVYLCASSLSPGSNIQYFGAGTRLSVL.

The chain has TRBV15 and TRBJ2-1, with TRBD2 as a possible D gene (5 bases). With 1 base removed from V and 6 bases from J, the gap between germline ends came to 7 bases. Germline CDR1 is LNHNV and CDR2 is YYDKDF (reference sequence). The CDR3 consists of 13 residues. The DNA of the CDR3 is TGTGCCACCAGCAGAGTAGGGAGCAATGAGCAGTTCTTC. This translates into CATSRVGSNEQFF.

The chain couples TRBV3-1 to TRBJ1-2, with unresolved D. This CDR3 region has 14 residues. V dropped 4 bases and J dropped 5 bases, with 14 bases sitting between them. Germline V gene sequence: CDR1 LGHDT, CDR2 YNNKEL (reference sequence). CDR3 loop: CASSPHPLGYGYTF. CDR3 bases: TGTGCCAGCAGCCCACACCCCTTGGGTTATGGCTACACCTTC.

This clonotype was detected only once. J is TRBJ2-1 and V is TRBV27; 7 bases align to TRBD2. Unmatched junction bases numbered 7, after V lost 6 bases and J lost 5 bases. Germline CDR1 and CDR2: MNHEY and SMNVEV (reference sequence). The CDR3 contains 14 residues. CDR3 sequence (DNA): TGTGCCAGCAGAAGCTATCTAGCGGACAATGAGCAGTTCTTC. It encodes CASRSYLADNEQFF.

V usage is TRBV7-6 and J usage is TRBJ2-3; TRBD1 might be the D (6 bases). V lost 3 bases to trimming and J lost 0 bases, with 22 bases between them. Germline CDR1 and CDR2: SGHVS and FNYEAQ. This CDR3 region has 19 residues. The CDR3 is CASSLSSETGYSSTDTQYF. The CDR3 DNA is TGTGCCAGCAGCTTGTCTTCGGAGACAGGCTATTCTAGCACAGATACGCAGTATTTT. The full variable domain, in which reference TRBV7-6 and TRBJ2-3 provide the parts outside the CDR3, is GAGVSQSPRYKVTKRGQDVALRCDPISGHVSLYWYRQALGQGPEFLTYFNYEAQQDKSGLPNDRFSAERPEGSISTLTIQRTEQRDSAMYRCASSLSSETGYSSTDTQYFGPGTRLTVL.

V usage is TRBV7-9 and J usage is TRBJ1-1; D is ambiguous. V dropped 5 bases and J dropped 4 bases, with 14 bases sitting between them. The V gene's germline CDR1 is SEHNR and CDR2 FQNEAQ (reference sequence). This CDR3 contains 14 residues. Here the CDR3 reads CASSPQDRSTEAFF. For the CDR3, the DNA is TGTGCCAGCAGCCCCCAAGACCGTAGCACTGAAGCTTTCTTT.

This clonotype was counted a single time. J is TRBJ2-5 and V is TRBV11-2; D may match TRBD1 or TRBD2 (6 bases each). Germline V lookup: CDR1 SGHAT, CDR2 FQNNGV. The CDR3 covers 15 residues. V lost 8 bases and J 2 bases, leaving 18 bases between the germline ends. CDR3 nucleotides: TGTGCCAGCGGTCCGGGGGAAGGGACACAAGAGACCCAGTACTTC. This encodes CASGPGEGTQETQYF.

The V gene is TRBV15, the J gene TRBJ2-7; D might be TRBD2 (5 bases). CDR3 length equals 16 residues. The V end was cut by 2 bases, the J end by 5 bases, with 19 bases between. CDR1 is LNHNV, CDR2 YYDKDF, per germline (reference sequence). This CDR3 is CATSRNSDGPGNEQYF. The CDR3 DNA reads TGTGCCACCAGCAGAAATAGTGACGGGCCCGGGAACGAGCAGTACTTC.

Only one count was recorded for this clonotype. V and J are TRBV27 and TRBJ2-7; 10 bases map to TRBD1. V was clipped by 1 base and J by 3 bases; unmatched bases: 3. This CDR3 has 15 residues. From germline, CDR1 is MNHEY and CDR2 SMNVEV (reference sequence). CDR3 amino acids: CASSLLGTGVYEQYF. DNA of the CDR3: TGTGCCAGCAGTTTATTGGGGACAGGGGTCTACGAGCAGTACTTC.

This chain connects TRBV3-1 to TRBJ2-1; 9 bases fit TRBD2. This CDR3 has 15 amino acids. Germline loops: CDR1 LGHDT, CDR2 YNNKEL (reference sequence). Germline trimming cut 1 base from V and 5 bases from J; bases unmatched to any gene: 3. CDR3 region: CASSQGGGGNNEQFF. The CDR3 DNA sequence: TGTGCCAGCAGCCAAGGCGGGGGGGGAAACAATGAGCAGTTCTTC.

This chain links TRBV5-4 with TRBJ2-5; TRBD2 agrees at 10 bases. This CDR3 is built from 16 residues. CDR1 SGHNT and CDR2 YYREEE come from the germline V gene (reference sequence). V was pared by 0 bases and J by 3 bases, with 5 bases of the junction left unmatched. Here the CDR3 reads CASSLEVSGRKETQYF. CDR3 nucleotides: TGTGCCAGCAGCTTGGAAGTTAGCGGGAGGAAAGAGACCCAGTACTTC. Looking up the rest from reference TRBV5-4 and TRBJ2-5 gives the full variable domain: ETGVTQSPTHLIKTRGQQVTLRCSSQSGHNTVSWYQQALGQGPQFIFQYYREEENGRGNFPPRFSGLQFPNYSSELNVNALELDDSALYLCASSLEVSGRKETQYFGPGTRLLVL.

The chain combines TRBV19 with TRBJ2-7, with D uncertain. This CDR3 region has 14 residues. V gave up 5 bases and J gave up 0 bases, with 11 bases separating them. Germline CDR1 and CDR2: LNHDA and SQIVND (reference sequence). The CDR3 is CASSARLDSYEQYF. The CDR3 nucleotides are TGTGCCAGTAGTGCCCGGCTTGACTCCTACGAGCAGTACTTC.